This record covers a single T cell receptor (beta chain). The antigen is unknown. The record originates from a study of T-cell memory formation after mild COVID-19. Study-wide results and caveats: Clones that got smaller from day 15 to 85 had even CD4/CD8, while clones growing later tipped toward CD4+.

Each CDR3 protein gets one entry after TCRdb re-called the 5' RACE reads with MiXCR. The sample has just under 150,000 distinct CDR3 sequences, about 19% seen once. The CDR3 extends over 16 amino acids. Germline V gene data show CDR1 as MNHNY and CDR2 as SVGAGI (reference sequence). V dropped 7 bases and J dropped 7; count of bases not matched to a gene: 12. The V gene is TRBV6-6, the J gene TRBJ2-1; 11 nucleotides align to TRBD2. The TCR comes from an adult woman who had mild COVID-19 (a few samples of this study predate the infection). Cell type and time point are not known. The sample was PBMCs or a T cell subset sorted from them (not recorded which). The CDR3 DNA follows: TGTGCCAGCATCGCCCTTAGCGGGAGGGCCGTAAATGAGCAGTTCTTC. Translating it yields CASIALSGRAVNEQFF.